Presented here are 2 T cell receptor beta chains from one specimen sequenced in a study of beta chain features in type 1 diabetes. Expressed TCRB transcripts were sequenced because the entire RNA isolate underwent reverse transcription. Some clones are missing from TCRdb's copy, which holds only in-frame ones; the method was immunoSEQ multiplex PCR. The sample carries some 160,000 clones, approximately 9% recorded once. The sample consisted of central memory CD4+ T cells from blood. All receptors derive from a woman under 30 in good health.

This clone showed up just a few times. The chain combines TRBV10-2 with TRBJ1-6; TRBD1 matches at 10 bases. The CDR3 is 14 residues long. Unmatched junction bases numbered 6, after V lost 6 bases and J lost 10 bases. Germline V CDR1 and CDR2: WSHSY, SAAADI. The CDR3 is CASRDRGEESPLHF. For the CDR3, the DNA is TGCGCCAGCAGGGACAGGGGGGAGGAATCACCCCTCCACTTT.

This clone showed up just a few times. One junction end does not reproduce the germline sequence, and a read error may be involved. The chain has TRBV6-5 and TRBJ1-2; 8 bases agree with TRBD1. CDR1 and CDR2 from the germline V gene are MNHEY and SVGAGI. This CDR3 has 12 amino acids. The CDR3 nucleotides are TGTGCCAGCAGTTACGGACAGGGACTCGCTATCTTC. As protein: CASSYGQGLAIF.